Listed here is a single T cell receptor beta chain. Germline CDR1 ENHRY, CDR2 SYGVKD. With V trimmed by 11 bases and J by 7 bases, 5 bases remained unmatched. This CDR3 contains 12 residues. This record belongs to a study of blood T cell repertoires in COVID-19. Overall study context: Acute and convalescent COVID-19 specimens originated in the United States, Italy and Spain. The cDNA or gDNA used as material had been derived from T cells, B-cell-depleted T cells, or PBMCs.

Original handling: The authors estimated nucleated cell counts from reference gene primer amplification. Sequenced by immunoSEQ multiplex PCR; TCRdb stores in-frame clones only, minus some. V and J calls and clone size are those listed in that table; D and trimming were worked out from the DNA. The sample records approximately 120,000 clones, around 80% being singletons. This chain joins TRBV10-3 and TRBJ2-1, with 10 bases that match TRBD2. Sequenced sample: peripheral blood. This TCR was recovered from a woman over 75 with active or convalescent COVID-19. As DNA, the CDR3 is TGTGCCGTTAGCGGGAGGACGAATGAGCAGTTCTTC. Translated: CAVSGRTNEQFF.